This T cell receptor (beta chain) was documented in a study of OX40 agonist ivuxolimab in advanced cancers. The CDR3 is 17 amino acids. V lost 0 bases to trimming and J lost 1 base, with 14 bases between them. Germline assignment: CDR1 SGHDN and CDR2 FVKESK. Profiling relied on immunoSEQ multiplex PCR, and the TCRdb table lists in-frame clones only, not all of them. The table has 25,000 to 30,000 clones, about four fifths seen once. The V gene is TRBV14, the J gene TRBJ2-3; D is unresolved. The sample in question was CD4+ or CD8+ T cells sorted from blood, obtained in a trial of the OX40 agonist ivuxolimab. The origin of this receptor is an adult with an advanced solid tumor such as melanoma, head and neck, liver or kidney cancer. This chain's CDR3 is CASSQEIGSLRTDTQYF. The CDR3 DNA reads TGTGCCAGCAGCCAAGAAATCGGTAGCCTCCGCACAGATACGCAGTATTTT.